These 4 T cell receptor beta chains were all obtained from the same sample, sequenced in a study of blood T cell repertoires in COVID-19. Libraries were prepared by immunoSEQ multiplex PCR; TCRdb keeps only in-frame clonotypes and omits some of them. The sample includes 410,000 or so clones, approximately 90% of them seen just once. Sequenced material: peripheral blood. The receptors derive from a young woman with active or convalescent COVID-19.

The DNA of the CDR3 is TGTGCCAGCAGCTTAGTATTAGCGGGGGGGCGTACCGGGGAGCTGTTTTTT. It specifies CASSLVLAGGRTGELFF. This chain connects TRBV7-8 to TRBJ2-2, with 11 bases lining up with TRBD2. This CDR3 is built from 17 residues. Looked up from germline, CDR1 is SGHVS and CDR2 is FQNEAQ. V lost 1 base to trimming and J lost 5 bases; unmatched junction nucleotides: 6.

The gene calls are TRBV5-1 and TRBJ1-6; possibly TRBD1 for D (5 bases). The CDR3 is 16 amino acids. Germline V gene lookup returns CDR1 SGHRS and CDR2 YFSETQ. Trimming stripped 6 bases from V and 8 bases from J, with 21 bases between. CDR3 DNA sequence: TGCGCCAGCACCCCCGAGCCGTTAAGGGGTGATTCACCCCTCCACTTT. It yields the protein CASTPEPLRGDSPLHF.

The chain recombines TRBV14 with TRBJ2-1; D is possibly TRBD2 (5 bases). V was pared by 3 bases and J by 6 bases, with 18 bases between. Germline assignment: CDR1 SGHDN and CDR2 FVKESK. CDR3 length: 16 residues. The CDR3 protein is CASSHTRVSLTNEQFF. CDR3 DNA: TGTGCCAGCAGCCATACTAGGGTTTCACTAACCAATGAGCAGTTCTTC.

The genes are TRBV20-1 and TRBJ1-5; D not certain. The germline CDR1 and CDR2 sequences are DFQATT and SNEGSKA (reference sequence). The CDR3 is 11 amino acids. Trimming stripped 3 bases from V and 9 bases from J, with 9 bases between. The CDR3 loop is CSARAGGPQHF. CDR3 in DNA: TGCAGTGCTAGGGCGGGAGGGCCCCAGCATTTT.